The next 4 T cell receptor beta chains were all read from a single sample in a study of response to subunit inactivated influenza vaccine. One entry per CDR3 protein, called by TCRdb with MiXCR from the RT-PCR reads. The sample carries almost 600,000 distinct CDR3 sequences, around 13% recorded once. The specimen was PBMCs from blood, collected 11 to 12 days after vaccination. The receptors come from a man in his forties or fifties who received an inactivated influenza vaccine.

In this sample, this clonotype turned up many times. This CDR3 reads CASSLGVQETQYF. Written as DNA, the CDR3 is TGTGCCAGCAGCTTAGGGGTCCAAGAGACCCAGTACTTC. The gene calls are TRBV7-2 and TRBJ2-5; D gene unclear. The CDR3 sequence is 13 residues long. From germline, CDR1 is SGHTA and CDR2 FQGNSA. V was cut by 1 base and J by 1 base, with 4 bases left in between.

The chain is built from TRBV2 and TRBJ2-1; 14 bases are shared with TRBD2. The ends lost 7 bases at V and 2 bases at J; junction bases unmatched: 4. The CDR3 has 16 amino acids. Per the germline V gene, CDR1 is SNHLY and CDR2 is FYNNEI. The CDR3 nucleotides are TGTGCCAGCATCAGGACTAGCGGGGGGCCCTACAATGAGCAGTTCTTC. Its translation: CASIRTSGGPYNEQFF.

The V call is TRBV5-1, the J call TRBJ2-7; weak D call: TRBD2 (6 bases). The CDR3 totals 14 residues. Trimming took off 4 bases at V and 1 base at J, with 12 bases between the two ends. Germline values: CDR1 SGHRS, CDR2 YFSETQ. Here the CDR3 reads CASSPGDGSYEQYF. The CDR3, as DNA: TGCGCCAGCAGCCCGGGGGACGGTTCCTACGAGCAGTACTTC.

This clonotype showed up just a few times. The CDR3 loop reads CASSPAGLGSDYGYTF. Written as DNA, the CDR3 is TGTGCCAGCAGTCCCGCGGGGTTGGGGTCGGACTATGGCTACACCTTC. The chain has TRBV28 and TRBJ1-2; D ambiguous. V lost 5 bases, J lost 3 bases, and 19 bases lay in between. This CDR3 has 16 residues. Germline V gene data show CDR1 as MDHEN and CDR2 as SYDVKM.